Listed below are T cell receptor beta chains from one sample, sequenced in a study of cytomegalovirus exposure and HLA in healthy donors. Profiled with immunoSEQ multiplex PCR; TCRdb holds only in-frame clones, not every one. Among roughly 120,000 clones listed, roughly 69% were seen once. The specimen sequenced was PBMCs. The receptors shown here come from a woman in her 70s in good health and CMV-seropositive. CDR3s include the opening cysteine and the closing phenylalanine or tryptophan. A D gene is named only where the DNA matches it firmly. Clone sizes are given selectively: once, few, many, or a class where the clone is expanded.

clone size: few
V gene: TRBV30
D gene: TRBD1
J gene: TRBJ2-2
CDR3 DNA: TGTGCCTGGAGAGAAGAACAGGGGATGGGGGAGCTGTTTTTT
CDR3 protein: CAWREEQGMGELFF

clone size: -
V gene: TRBV6-5
D gene: -
J gene: TRBJ1-1
CDR3 DNA: TGTGCCAGCAGCAAAACAGAGAACACTGAAGCTTTCTTT
CDR3 protein: CASSKTENTEAFF

clone size: -
V gene: TRBV19
D gene: TRBD1
J gene: TRBJ1-1
CDR3 DNA: TGTGCCAGTAGTATTCCCCCAGGGGGGAACACTGAAGCTTTCTTT
CDR3 protein: CASSIPPGGNTEAFF

clone size: -
V gene: TRBV2
D gene: -
J gene: TRBJ1-1
CDR3 DNA: TGTGCCAGCAGTGAGGAGGGGATAACTGAAGCTTTCTTT
CDR3 protein: CASSEEGITEAFF

clone size: -
V gene: TRBV7-2
D gene: TRBD1
J gene: TRBJ2-6
CDR3 DNA: TGTGCCAGCAGCCCCCGGGACAGGGGAGGCTCTGGGGCCAACGTCCTGACTTTC
CDR3 protein: CASSPRDRGGSGANVLTF

clone size: -
V gene: TRBV6-5
D gene: TRBD2
J gene: TRBJ2-7
CDR3 DNA: TGTGCCAGCAGTTACTCGATTGGCGGGGGGTCCTGGGGGCAGTACTTC
CDR3 protein: CASSYSIGGGSWGQYF

clone size: -
V gene: TRBV13
D gene: TRBD1
J gene: TRBJ1-2
CDR3 DNA: TGTGCCAGCAGCTCCATCTGGACAGGGGGCGGGTATGGCTACACCTTC
CDR3 protein: CASSSIWTGGGYGYTF

clone size: -
V gene: TRBV6-1
D gene: -
J gene: TRBJ1-2
CDR3 DNA: TGTGCCAGCAGTGAAAACGTTTTGGGGCCCCAGTATGGCTACACCTTC
CDR3 protein: CASSENVLGPQYGYTF

clone size: once
V gene: TRBV9
D gene: TRBD1
J gene: TRBJ1-5
CDR3 DNA: TGTGCCAGCAGCACCACAGGGGGCCTTCAGCCCCAGCATTTT
CDR3 protein: CASSTTGGLQPQHF

clone size: -
V gene: TRBV10-3
D gene: -
J gene: TRBJ2-1
CDR3 DNA: TGTGCCATCAGTGAGTCTGACAGGCCAAGCTCCTACAATGAGCAGTTCTTC
CDR3 protein: CAISESDRPSSYNEQFF

clone size: -
V gene: TRBV11-2
D gene: -
J gene: TRBJ2-2
CDR3 DNA: TGTGCCAGCAGCTTACGAGCGACCGGGGAGCTGTTTTTT
CDR3 protein: CASSLRATGELFF

clone size: once
V gene: TRBV7-8
D gene: -
J gene: TRBJ1-3
CDR3 DNA: TGTGCCAGCAGCTCCTATGGGGGGGTCGAGTACTCTGGAAACACCATATATTTT
CDR3 protein: CASSSYGGVEYSGNTIYF

clone size: -
V gene: TRBV2
D gene: TRBD1
J gene: TRBJ1-5
CDR3 DNA: TGTGCCAGCAGTGGGACAGGGACGTCGCCCCAGCATTTT
CDR3 protein: CASSGTGTSPQHF

clone size: -
V gene: TRBV4-1
D gene: TRBD1
J gene: TRBJ1-1
CDR3 DNA: TGCGCCAGCAGCCCAGGACAGGACTTCCTAGGAGCTTTCTTT
CDR3 protein: CASSPGQDFLGAFF

clone size: few
V gene: TRBV5-1
D gene: TRBD1
J gene: TRBJ1-2
CDR3 DNA: TGCGCCAGCAGCTCCGGGACAGGAGCCCTTGGCTATGGCTACACCTTC
CDR3 protein: CASSSGTGALGYGYTF

clone size: -
V gene: TRBV23-1
D gene: TRBD1
J gene: TRBJ2-2
CDR3 DNA: TGCGCCAGCAGTACAGTAACAGGGGCGACCGGGGAGCTGTTTTTT
CDR3 protein: CASSTVTGATGELFF

clone size: -
V gene: TRBV30
D gene: TRBD1
J gene: TRBJ2-7
CDR3 DNA: TGTGCCTGGGGGATACAGGGGGCGAACGAGCAGTACTTC
CDR3 protein: CAWGIQGANEQYF

clone size: -
V gene: TRBV30
D gene: -
J gene: TRBJ2-3
CDR3 DNA: TGTGCCTGGAATGGAGTTTCTAGCACAGATACGCAGTATTTT
CDR3 protein: CAWNGVSSTDTQYF

clone size: -
V gene: TRBV4-3
D gene: -
J gene: TRBJ2-1
CDR3 DNA: TGCGCCAGCAGCCAAGATTTGGGGGGTGAGCAGTTCTTC
CDR3 protein: CASSQDLGGEQFF

clone size: few
V gene: TRBV7-2
D gene: -
J gene: TRBJ1-2
CDR3 DNA: TGTGCCAGCAGCCTCGGGTCGGGTGGCTACACCTTC
CDR3 protein: CASSLGSGGYTF

clone size: few
V gene: TRBV6-5
D gene: -
J gene: TRBJ1-1
CDR3 DNA: TGTGCCAGCAGTTACTCGACTGCGGCTAACACTGAAGCTTTCTTT
CDR3 protein: CASSYSTAANTEAFF

clone size: -
V gene: TRBV6-6
D gene: -
J gene: TRBJ1-4
CDR3 DNA: TGTGCCAGCAGCCCTAAAAGGGGTAATGAAAAACTGTTTTTT
CDR3 protein: CASSPKRGNEKLFF

clone size: once
V gene: TRBV18
D gene: -
J gene: TRBJ2-3
CDR3 DNA: TGTGCCAGCTCACCGGTTCTGGGTGGAGCAAGAGATACGCAGTATTTT
CDR3 protein: CASSPVLGGARDTQYF

clone size: -
V gene: TRBV7-8
D gene: TRBD1
J gene: TRBJ1-2
CDR3 DNA: TGTGCCAGCAGCAGGGGACAGATTAACTATGGCTACACCTTC
CDR3 protein: CASSRGQINYGYTF

clone size: -
V gene: TRBV18
D gene: -
J gene: TRBJ2-5
CDR3 DNA: TGTGCCAGCTCACCACAAGCGGTAGTACAAGAGACCCAGTACTTC
CDR3 protein: CASSPQAVVQETQYF

clone size: -
V gene: TRBV19
D gene: TRBD1
J gene: TRBJ1-1
CDR3 DNA: TGTGCCAGTAGACCTCGATCGACAGGGTTAGGGTTTGGGAACACTGAAGCTTTCTTT
CDR3 protein: CASRPRSTGLGFGNTEAFF

clone size: -
V gene: TRBV19
D gene: TRBD1
J gene: TRBJ1-5
CDR3 DNA: TGTGCCAGTAGTGTGGGGACAGGAGGCAATCAGCCCCAGCATTTT
CDR3 protein: CASSVGTGGNQPQHF

clone size: once
V gene: TRBV9
D gene: -
J gene: TRBJ1-1
CDR3 DNA: TGTGCCAGCAGCGAAGGGGTAGCGAACACTGAAGCTTTCTTT
CDR3 protein: CASSEGVANTEAFF

clone size: -
V gene: TRBV27
D gene: TRBD1
J gene: TRBJ2-7
CDR3 DNA: TGTGCCAGCAGTTTAAAGGACAGGGGGCCCTACGAGCAGTACTTC
CDR3 protein: CASSLKDRGPYEQYF

clone size: -
V gene: TRBV5-1
D gene: -
J gene: TRBJ2-2
CDR3 DNA: TGCGCCAGCAGCCGGACGGGGGGCCCCGACACCGGGGAGCTGTTTTTT
CDR3 protein: CASSRTGGPDTGELFF

clone size: few
V gene: TRBV7-8
D gene: -
J gene: TRBJ2-7
CDR3 DNA: TGTGCCAGCAGCTTAAGCCGCGGGTTCACCTACGAGCAGTACTTC
CDR3 protein: CASSLSRGFTYEQYF

clone size: -
V gene: TRBV4-3
D gene: TRBD1
J gene: TRBJ1-2
CDR3 DNA: TGCGCCAGCAGCCAAGAATGGAGACAGGGGATCTATGGCTACACCTTC
CDR3 protein: CASSQEWRQGIYGYTF

clone size: -
V gene: TRBV7-8
D gene: -
J gene: TRBJ1-2
CDR3 DNA: TGTGCCAGCAGCTTAGGGGCAGCAGACTATGGCTACACCTTC
CDR3 protein: CASSLGAADYGYTF

clone size: -
V gene: TRBV4-1
D gene: -
J gene: TRBJ1-4
CDR3 DNA: TGCGCCAGCAGCCCTTGGACACAGACTAATGAAAAACTGTTTTTT
CDR3 protein: CASSPWTQTNEKLFF

clone size: once
V gene: TRBV7-3
D gene: -
J gene: TRBJ1-3
CDR3 DNA: TGTGCCAGCAGCGCGAACCCTGCCCGTGCCGGGGGAAACACCATATATTTT
CDR3 protein: CASSANPARAGGNTIYF

clone size: -
V gene: TRBV5-1
D gene: -
J gene: TRBJ2-1
CDR3 DNA: TGCGCCAGCAGCCCGACCAGCGGAGGGCACAATGAGCAGTTCTTC
CDR3 protein: CASSPTSGGHNEQFF

clone size: many
V gene: TRBV4-3
D gene: -
J gene: TRBJ2-6
CDR3 DNA: TGCGCCAGCAGCCAAGACAGCTCTGGGGCCAACGTCCTGACTTTC
CDR3 protein: CASSQDSSGANVLTF

clone size: once
V gene: TRBV27
D gene: -
J gene: TRBJ2-7
CDR3 DNA: TGTGCCAGCAGGTTACTAGGGAGTTACGAGCAGTACTTC
CDR3 protein: CASRLLGSYEQYF

clone size: -
V gene: TRBV7-6
D gene: TRBD1
J gene: TRBJ2-5
CDR3 DNA: TGTGCCAGCAGCTTAGCCTTTACAGGGGATGAGGAGACCCAGTACTTC
CDR3 protein: CASSLAFTGDEETQYF

clone size: -
V gene: TRBV5-4
D gene: -
J gene: TRBJ2-2
CDR3 DNA: TGTGCCAGCAGCTTGGACGGCGGGAACACCGGGGAGCTGTTTTTT
CDR3 protein: CASSLDGGNTGELFF

clone size: once
V gene: TRBV28
D gene: TRBD1
J gene: TRBJ1-2
CDR3 DNA: TGTGCCAGCAGTTTAATACCGCAGCGAGGGCAGGGGGACTATGGCTACACCTTC
CDR3 protein: CASSLIPQRGQGDYGYTF

clone size: -
V gene: TRBV5-6
D gene: TRBD1
J gene: TRBJ1-2
CDR3 DNA: TGTGCCAGCAGCTTGCAGGGGGGTCACTATGGCTACACCTTC
CDR3 protein: CASSLQGGHYGYTF

clone size: -
V gene: TRBV11-3
D gene: TRBD1
J gene: TRBJ2-7
CDR3 DNA: TGTGCCAGCAGCCACAGGGGGCGCACCCACGAGCAGTACTTC
CDR3 protein: CASSHRGRTHEQYF